Following are 13 T cell receptor beta chains from one sample sequenced in a study of blood T cells in healthy people across ages. With a J-beta primer mix and a sample-barcoded 5' primer, a second PCR ran 7 to 11 cycles. From the 5' RACE reads, TCRdb called clonotypes with MiXCR, one entry per CDR3 protein. In the table there are 780,000 or so distinct CDR3 sequences, approximately 53% of which are singletons. The sample was blood. Receptor source: a man aged 35 to 55 in good health.

V gene TRBV7-9 combines with J gene TRBJ2-1; 8 nucleotides agree with TRBD2. The DNA end is a closer match to TRBJ2-7, so the J assignment may be wrong. Germline V gene data show CDR1 as SEHNR and CDR2 as FQNEAQ (reference sequence). The CDR3 runs to 14 residues. CDR3 nucleotides: TGTGCCAGCAGCTCCAGCGGGAGCAACAATGAGCAGTACTTC. Translation gives CASSSSGSNNEQYF.

This sequence joins TRBV27 and TRBJ2-4; D call uncertain. The end of the DNA aligns better with TRBJ2-7, so the J call may be wrong. The germline CDR1 and CDR2 sequences are MNHEY and SMNVEV (reference sequence). There are 15 residues in the CDR3. The CDR3 bases are TGTGCCAGCAGTTTGGCACCCCACATGGGCTACGAGCAGTACTTC. Protein product: CASSLAPHMGYEQYF.

The V call is TRBV6-2 or TRBV6-3, the J call TRBJ2-5; D call uncertain. The V and J ends lost 3 bases and 2 bases respectively, with 10 bases between them. The CDR3 sequence is 14 residues long. In germline, CDR1 is MNHEY, CDR2 SVGEGT. CDR3 residues: CASSYVQIQETQYF. The CDR3 nucleotides read TGTGCCAGCAGTTATGTACAGATACAAGAGACCCAGTACTTC.

The sample holds a few counts of this clonotype. The chain combines TRBV24-1 with TRBJ2-3; no definite D call. Germline CDR1 and CDR2: KGHDR and SFDVKD. Trimming stripped 4 bases from V and 2 bases from J, with 9 bases between. The CDR3 sequence is 14 residues long. As DNA, the CDR3 is TGTGCCACCAGTGAGACAAGAATCACAGATACGCAGTATTTT. Its protein product is CATSETRITDTQYF.

The chain joins TRBV19 to TRBJ2-3; D might be TRBD2 (5 bases). Germline V gene sequence: CDR1 LNHDA, CDR2 SQIVND (reference sequence). CDR3 length: 17 amino acids. V dropped 10 bases and J dropped 11 bases, with 34 bases sitting between them. CDR3 residues: CATIKVATHYWRWGQYF. Written as DNA, the CDR3 is TGTGCCACCATCAAGGTGGCTACCCACTATTGGAGGTGGGGGCAGTATTTT.

The chain links TRBV6-1 to TRBJ2-7; D unresolved. The CDR3 extends over 11 amino acids. With 3 bases removed from V and 4 bases from J, the gap between germline ends came to 4 bases. Germline V gene data show CDR1 as MNHNS and CDR2 as SASEGT. The CDR3 sequence: CASSERYEQYF. The CDR3 DNA sequence: TGTGCCAGCAGTGAGCGGTACGAGCAGTACTTC.

V is TRBV6-6 and J is TRBJ2-7; D unclear. This CDR3 has 13 residues. V was trimmed by 2 bases and J by 4 bases, leaving 9 bases between them. The V gene's germline CDR1 is MNHNY and CDR2 SVGAGI (reference sequence). CDR3 amino acids: CASSYLYGYEQYF. The CDR3 DNA follows: TGTGCCAGCAGTTACCTCTACGGATACGAGCAGTACTTC.

This rearrangement joins TRBV12-3 or TRBV12-4 to TRBJ1-5; 8 bases are shared with TRBD1. The CDR3 has 14 residues. Trimming took 7 bases from V and 5 from J; bases not matched to a gene: 7. CDR3 protein: CASNRDRPDQPQHF. CDR3 bases: TGTGCCAGCAATAGGGACAGGCCTGATCAGCCCCAGCATTTT.

The rearrangement links TRBV5-1 to TRBJ2-1; 8 nucleotides line up with TRBD1. The CDR3 sequence is 16 residues long. CDR1 and CDR2 from the germline V gene are SGHRS and YFSETQ. V dropped 3 bases and J dropped 3; count of bases not matched to a gene: 8. CDR3 region: CASSYRTGRVYNEQFF. The CDR3 DNA is TGCGCCAGCAGCTACCGGACAGGGCGGGTCTACAATGAGCAGTTCTTC.

The chain links TRBV24-1 to TRBJ2-7; 11 positions agree with TRBD1. The end of the DNA aligns better with TRBJ2-5, so the J call may be wrong. Looked up from germline, CDR1 is KGHDR and CDR2 is SFDVKD. The CDR3 is 16 amino acids. CDR3 in amino acids: CATSDLVGQGVETQYF. The CDR3 DNA reads TGTGCCACCAGTGATTTGGTGGGACAGGGGGTAGAGACCCAGTACTTC.

The chain carries TRBV6-4 and TRBJ1-3, with D maybe TRBD1 (5 bases). Trimming left V 4 bases short and J 2 bases short, with 24 bases between. The CDR3 spans 19 residues. The germline CDR1 and CDR2 sequences are MRHNA and SNTAGT. In DNA form, the CDR3 reads TGTGCCAGCAGTGCGATATTAAGTTCAGGGCGGGAGACTGGAAACACCATATATTTT. This gives the protein CASSAILSSGRETGNTIYF.

The V call is TRBV25-1, the J call TRBJ2-6, with TRBD1 as a possible D gene (6 bases). In germline, CDR1 is MGHDK, CDR2 SYGVNS. The CDR3 loop spans 15 amino acids. The CDR3 here is CAIQGHESGANVLTF. The CDR3, as DNA: TGTGCAATCCAGGGACATGAATCTGGGGCCAACGTCCTGACTTTC.

This chain links TRBV3-1 with TRBJ2-3; 8 bases match TRBD2. The germline V gene encodes CDR1 LGHDT and CDR2 YNNKEL (reference sequence). V shed 7 bases, J shed 2 bases, and the junction held 8 bases outside the gene matches. The CDR3 has 15 residues. Written as DNA, the CDR3 is TGTGCCAGCATGAATGGACTAGCACCCACAGATACGCAGTATTTT. It codes for CASMNGLAPTDTQYF.